The 29 T cell receptor beta chains below were found in one sample sequenced in a study of blood T cell repertoires in COVID-19 (dated by TCRdb to 2020 to 2022). Libraries were built with the immunoSEQ multiplex PCR assay. TCRdb re-hosts the immuneACCESS table, in-frame sequences only. Its copies lack some clones; in the studies checked, an unresolved V gene accounts for under half of them, and the cause for the rest is not known. In this sample the table shows about 410,000 clones, about nine tenths of which occur a single time. The ten largest clones represent roughly 1.6% of the sample. The source material was peripheral blood. The receptor set was obtained from a woman in her thirties or forties with COVID-19, enrolled during active disease.

Details on this clone: Other DNA sequences of this sample code for an identical CDR3. The chain recombines TRBV9 with TRBJ2-1; tentatively, D is TRBD2 (5 bases). V shed 0 bases and J shed 4 bases, with 11 bases lying between them. The CDR3 length is 15 residues. Germline-derived CDR1 and CDR2 are SGDLS and YYNGEE. CDR3 nucleotide sequence: TGTGCCAGCAGCGTAGAGGCGGGCGGATACAATGAGCAGTTCTTC. It specifies CASSVEAGGYNEQFF.

The chain is built from TRBV19 and TRBJ1-5, with D perhaps matching TRBD1 (5 bases). The CDR3 loop spans 15 amino acids. Germline V gives CDR1 LNHDA, CDR2 SQIVND (reference sequence). Trimming removed 6 bases at V and 0 bases at J, with 12 bases between. The CDR3 reads CASRPGQSSNQPQHF. The CDR3 nucleotides are TGTGCCAGTAGGCCCGGACAATCTAGCAATCAGCCCCAGCATTTT. Variable domain in full (rest from reference TRBV19 and TRBJ1-5): DGGITQSPKYLFRKEGQNVTLSCEQNLNHDAMYWYRQDPGQGLRLIYYSQIVNDFQKGDIAEGYSVSREKKESFPLTVTSAQKNPTAFYLCASRPGQSSNQPQHFGDGTRLSIL.

V usage is TRBV27 and J usage is TRBJ2-5; no firm D call. CDR1 and CDR2 from the germline V gene are MNHEY and SMNVEV (reference sequence). Trimming shortened V by 1 base and J by 3 bases, and 6 bases separated the two germline ends. There are 13 residues in the CDR3. CDR3 region: CASSLLEKETQYF. As DNA, the CDR3 is TGTGCCAGCAGTTTATTGGAGAAAGAGACCCAGTACTTC.

CDR3 in DNA: TGTGCCTGGAGCGGCACCCGGGGTGAAGCTTTCTTT. Its translation is CAWSGTRGEAFF. This chain joins TRBV30 and TRBJ1-1; unclear D gene. This CDR3 contains 12 residues. Germline loops: CDR1 GTSNPN, CDR2 SVGIG (reference sequence). With 3 bases removed from V and 7 bases from J, the gap between germline ends came to 12 bases.

This clone was seen a handful of times. CDR3: CASSIKTVKVSNQPQHF. In DNA form, the CDR3 reads TGTGCCAGTAGTATAAAAACAGTGAAGGTAAGCAATCAGCCCCAGCATTTT. This rearrangement joins TRBV19 to TRBJ1-5, with no clear D. Germline V CDR1 and CDR2: LNHDA, SQIVND (reference sequence). V was cut by 2 bases and J by 1 base, with 15 bases left in between. The CDR3 is 17 residues long.

The chain joins TRBV19 to TRBJ1-2, with 8 bases identical to TRBD1. With V trimmed by 3 bases and J by 7 bases, 13 bases remained unmatched. The germline gives CDR1 LNHDA, CDR2 SQIVND (reference sequence). This CDR3 comprises 16 residues. The CDR3 reads CASSIRRTGRPPGYTF. The CDR3 DNA sequence: TGTGCCAGTAGTATTCGCAGGACAGGGCGTCCTCCTGGCTACACCTTC.

The chain employs TRBV19 and TRBJ2-1; D not certain. The CDR3 extends over 15 amino acids. Trimming left V 3 bases short and J 6 bases short, with 15 bases between. Germline V gene lookup returns CDR1 LNHDA and CDR2 SQIVND (reference sequence). The CDR3 here is CASSIRRLDSNEQFF. The DNA for the CDR3 is TGTGCCAGTAGTATCCGGCGGCTCGATAGCAATGAGCAGTTCTTC.

The genes are TRBV18 and TRBJ2-7, with 9 positions matching TRBD2. Germline values: CDR1 KGHSH, CDR2 LQKENI. V gave up 4 bases and J gave up 5 bases; unmatched junction bases: 9. The CDR3 sequence is 15 residues long. The CDR3 nucleotides are TGTGCCAGCTCACTCCAAGCGGGGGGCCCGGACGAGCAGTACTTC. Residues: CASSLQAGGPDEQYF.

The V call is TRBV4-2, the J call TRBJ1-2, with D hard to call. CDR1 is LGHNA, CDR2 YNFKEQ, per germline. Trimming shortened V by 1 base and J by 4 bases, and 10 bases separated the two germline ends. The CDR3 runs 14 residues. CDR3 amino acids: CASSQGLFLYGYTF. Here the CDR3 DNA reads TGTGCCAGCAGCCAAGGGCTTTTCCTCTATGGCTACACCTTC.

This sequence joins TRBV9 and TRBJ2-7; 11 positions agree with TRBD2. CDR1 and CDR2 from the germline V gene are SGDLS and YYNGEE. The CDR3 is made up of 16 amino acids. J lost 0 bases, V lost 3 bases, and 5 bases had no gene match. DNA of the CDR3: TGTGCCAGCAGCGCGGGACTAGCGGAAGTCTCCTACGAGCAGTACTTC. Amino acids: CASSAGLAEVSYEQYF.

This chain connects TRBV6-2 or TRBV6-3 to TRBJ1-5, with D perhaps TRBD1 (5 bases). The CDR3 totals 17 residues. The germline CDR1 and CDR2 sequences are MNHEY and SVGEGT. Trimming took off 1 base at V and 7 bases at J, with 20 bases between the two ends. CDR3 protein: CASSYWDTGPSGQPQHF. In DNA, the CDR3 is TGTGCCAGCAGTTACTGGGATACAGGTCCCTCCGGGCAGCCCCAGCATTTT.

The chain has TRBV15 and TRBJ1-2; possibly TRBD1 for D (6 bases). Germline V gene lookup returns CDR1 LNHNV and CDR2 YYDKDF (reference sequence). There are 16 residues in the CDR3. V gave up 0 bases and J gave up 7 bases, with 18 bases separating them. For the CDR3, the DNA is TGTGCCACCAGCAGAGATCTAGGGACAACCTCTGGTGGCTACACCTTC. This translates into CATSRDLGTTSGGYTF.

V gene TRBV21-1 combines with J gene TRBJ1-5; TRBD1, as called in the table, went unchecked against the DNA. TRBV21-1 represents a pseudogene. This CDR3 region has 17 residues. The CDR3 loop is CASSKVKQGVGNQPQHF. The CDR3 DNA is TGTGCCAGCAGCAAAGTTAAACAGGGCGTAGGCAATCAGCCCCAGCATTTT.

The rearrangement joins TRBV4-1 to TRBJ1-5, with D tentatively TRBD1 (5 bases). Germline CDR1 reads MGHRA; CDR2 reads YSYEKL. V dropped 4 bases and J dropped 1 base, with 11 bases sitting between them. This CDR3 has 15 amino acids. The CDR3: CASSPTPGSNQPQHF. CDR3 bases: TGCGCCAGCAGCCCCACCCCAGGGAGCAATCAGCCCCAGCATTTT.

V gene TRBV7-2 combines with J gene TRBJ2-1; TRBD2 agrees at 11 bases. V gave up 5 bases and J gave up 6 bases; unmatched junction bases: 9. CDR1 and CDR2 (germline): SGHTA, FQGNSA. The CDR3 spans 16 residues. The CDR3 spells CASSLSLAGGSNEQFF. The CDR3 DNA sequence: TGTGCCAGCAGCCTATCCCTAGCGGGAGGATCCAATGAGCAGTTCTTC.

This chain uses TRBV12-3 or TRBV12-4 with TRBJ1-1; 7 nucleotides align to TRBD1. After removal of 5 bases from V and 4 bases from J, the junction contained 4 bases not matched to a gene. This CDR3 has 13 residues. The CDR3 DNA sequence: TGTGCCAGCAGTATAGACAGGGCCACTGAAGCTTTCTTT. It specifies CASSIDRATEAFF.

The rearrangement links TRBV19 to TRBJ2-3; 9 bases are a match to TRBD2. This CDR3 contains 15 residues. Unmatched junction bases numbered 3, after V lost 2 bases and J lost 3 bases. The germline V gene encodes CDR1 LNHDA and CDR2 SQIVND (reference sequence). Here the CDR3 reads CASSILAGETDTQYF. CDR3 nucleotides: TGTGCCAGTAGTATATTAGCGGGGGAGACAGATACGCAGTATTTT. Looking up the rest from reference TRBV19 and TRBJ2-3 gives the full variable domain: DGGITQSPKYLFRKEGQNVTLSCEQNLNHDAMYWYRQDPGQGLRLIYYSQIVNDFQKGDIAEGYSVSREKKESFPLTVTSAQKNPTAFYLCASSILAGETDTQYFGPGTRLTVL.

The chain combines TRBV5-8 with TRBJ1-2, with a weak D call TRBD1 (6 bases). Germline CDR1 is SGHTS and CDR2 is YDEGEE. Trimming cost V 3 bases and J 2 bases, with 8 bases left between them. CDR3 length: 13 amino acids. The CDR3 here is CASSWTVNYGYTF. DNA for the CDR3: TGTGCCAGCAGCTGGACAGTGAACTATGGCTACACCTTC.

V is TRBV28 and J is TRBJ1-4; 10 bases are a match to TRBD1. The CDR3 extends over 15 amino acids. Germline CDR1 and CDR2: MDHEN and SYDVKM. With 1 base clipped from V and 5 bases from J, the junction kept 1 base outside the gene matches. CDR3 DNA: TGTGCCAGCAGTTTATTGGGACAGGGGAATGAAAAACTGTTTTTT. Its protein is CASSLLGQGNEKLFF. The variable domain in full, with the rest retrieved from reference TRBV28 and TRBJ1-4, is DVKVTQSSRYLVKRTGEKVFLECVQDMDHENMFWYRQDPGLGLRLIYFSYDVKMKEKGDIPEGYSVSREKKERFSLILESASTNQTSMYLCASSLLGQGNEKLFFGSGTQLSVL.

The gene calls are TRBV6-5 and TRBJ1-6; maybe TRBD1 (5 bases). Trimming took off 9 bases at V and 10 bases at J, with 19 bases between the two ends. From germline, CDR1 is MNHEY and CDR2 SVGAGI. This CDR3 has 14 amino acids. The CDR3 DNA follows: TGTGCCAGTATCGTGACCAGGGCCGGATCACCCCTCCACTTT. This encodes CASIVTRAGSPLHF.

The CDR3 region has the DNA TGTGCCAGCAGTCTTACAGGGGTCTACACTGAAGCTTTCTTT. It specifies CASSLTGVYTEAFF. The V call is TRBV5-6, the J call TRBJ1-1; TRBD1 matches 7 bases. Germline CDR1 is SGHDT and CDR2 is YYEEEE. V dropped 5 bases and J dropped 3; count of bases not matched to a gene: 7. The CDR3 is 14 residues long.

The V call is TRBV16, the J call TRBJ1-2; TRBD1 might be the D (6 bases). The V end lost 4 bases, the J end lost 6 bases, and 18 bases lay between the germline ends. CDR1 is KGHSY and CDR2 is FQNENV in the germline V gene. This CDR3 spans 15 amino acids. CDR3 in amino acids: CASSPTRGGDHGYTF. CDR3 DNA: TGTGCCAGCAGCCCCACCAGGGGAGGGGATCATGGCTACACCTTC.

The gene calls are TRBV19 and TRBJ1-2, with D unclear. Trimming cost V 5 bases and J 2 bases, with 18 bases left between them. Per germline, CDR1 LNHDA and CDR2 SQIVND (reference sequence). The CDR3 runs to 16 residues. The CDR3 DNA is TGTGCCAGTAGTGCCAATCCCCCGGGAGCCAACTATGGCTACACCTTC. Its protein product is CASSANPPGANYGYTF.

This chain connects TRBV6-5 to TRBJ2-2; D is undetermined. Trimming shortened V by 0 bases and J by 6 bases, and 8 bases separated the two germline ends. The CDR3 covers 14 residues. Germline V CDR1 and CDR2: MNHEY, SVGAGI. The CDR3 is CASSYSRWAGELFF. CDR3 nucleotides: TGTGCCAGCAGTTACTCGAGGTGGGCCGGGGAGCTGTTTTTT.

This clone was observed a few times. This chain connects TRBV28 to TRBJ1-5; tentative D call: TRBD1 (5 bases). The germline V gene encodes CDR1 MDHEN and CDR2 SYDVKM. The CDR3 totals 15 residues. Trimming pared 5 bases from V and 4 bases from J, leaving 15 bases between. The CDR3 region is CASSRTQGGNQPQHF. In nucleotides, the CDR3 is TGTGCCAGCAGTAGGACCCAGGGAGGGAATCAGCCCCAGCATTTT.

V is TRBV28 and J is TRBJ1-4; 7 bases agree with TRBD1. CDR3 length: 16 amino acids. Germline V gives CDR1 MDHEN, CDR2 SYDVKM. Trimming at V came to 5 bases and at J to 1 base, leaving 7 bases not matched to a gene. CDR3: CASSEQGRRTNEKLFF. The CDR3 DNA is TGTGCCAGCAGTGAACAGGGGCGAAGAACTAATGAAAAACTGTTTTTT.

This chain uses TRBV7-9 with TRBJ1-4; perhaps TRBD1 as D (6 bases). V shed 5 bases and J shed 0 bases, with 10 bases lying between them. CDR3 size: 15 residues. CDR1 SEHNR and CDR2 FQNEAQ come from the germline V gene (reference sequence). The CDR3 reads CASSPGQSTNEKLFF. The CDR3 region has the DNA TGTGCCAGCAGCCCTGGACAGTCAACTAATGAAAAACTGTTTTTT.

This clone was seen a handful of times. This sequence joins TRBV15 and TRBJ1-3; tentative D call: TRBD1 (6 bases). The CDR3 spans 15 residues. V lost 0 bases to trimming and J lost 5 bases, with 11 bases between them. In germline, CDR1 is LNHNV, CDR2 YYDKDF (reference sequence). The DNA for the CDR3 is TGTGCCACCAGCAGAGAAGCACAGGGTAGAAACACCATATATTTT. This encodes CATSREAQGRNTIYF. Looking up the rest from reference TRBV15 and TRBJ1-3 gives the full variable domain: DAMVIQNPRYQVTQFGKPVTLSCSQTLNHNVMYWYQQKSSQAPKLLFHYYDKDFNNEADTPDNFQSRRPNTSFCFLDIRSPGLGDTAMYLCATSREAQGRNTIYFGEGSWLTVV.

The chain is built from TRBV7-2 and TRBJ1-6; no clear D. The CDR3 is 15 residues long. V was trimmed by 4 bases and J by 5 bases, leaving 12 bases between them. CDR1 and CDR2 from the germline V gene are SGHTA and FQGNSA. In DNA, the CDR3 is TGTGCCAGCAGCTCCCTTGGAGCGAATAATTCACCCCTCCACTTT. Translated: CASSSLGANNSPLHF.